This TCR beta chain was captured by sequencing in a study of T cell changes during pregnancy in multiple sclerosis (dated by TCRdb to the late 2010s). Background on the whole study: Changes in the T cell repertoire over the course of pregnancy were examined in this study in women with multiple sclerosis.

Receptor libraries were prepared by the immunoSEQ multiplex PCR assay. This immuneACCESS table, as held by TCRdb, lists in-frame sequences with V and J called but not all clones. Of the missing ones, under half trace to an unresolved V gene in checked studies; the others have no known cause. The table for this sample lists about 58,000 clones; less than 95% of them were counted only once. About 0.49% of the sample belongs to the ten largest clones. Remarks on this clone: What this receptor recognizes is not known. No base qualities exist here, and no much larger clone lies one base off it.

V was cut back by 1 base and J by 1 base, leaving a gap of 4 bases between them. The germline V gene (reference sequence) supplies CDR1 GTSNPN and CDR2 SVGIG. The CDR3 has 12 amino acids, counting the end cysteine and phenylalanine. The entry retains the CDR3 DNA only, 36 bases that are in frame from base 1. This TCR derives from a female donor in good health, enrolled as a control in a pregnancy study. This material consisted of CD4+ T cells from peripheral blood mononuclear cells, taken after pregnancy. Recombination joined TRBV30 with TRBJ1-1; no confident D gene assignment can be made. CDR3 sequence: CAWSGQNTEAFF. The DNA sequence reads TGTGCCTGGAGTGGTCAGAACACTGAAGCTTTCTTT. Reference TRBV30 and TRBJ1-1 proteins supply the regions before and after the CDR3; the full variable domain is: SQTIHQWPATLVQPVGSPLSLECTVEGTSNPNLYWYRQAAGRGLQLLFYSVGIGQISSEVPQNLSASRPQDRQFILSSKKLLLSDSGFYLCAWSGQNTEAFFGQGTRLTVV.